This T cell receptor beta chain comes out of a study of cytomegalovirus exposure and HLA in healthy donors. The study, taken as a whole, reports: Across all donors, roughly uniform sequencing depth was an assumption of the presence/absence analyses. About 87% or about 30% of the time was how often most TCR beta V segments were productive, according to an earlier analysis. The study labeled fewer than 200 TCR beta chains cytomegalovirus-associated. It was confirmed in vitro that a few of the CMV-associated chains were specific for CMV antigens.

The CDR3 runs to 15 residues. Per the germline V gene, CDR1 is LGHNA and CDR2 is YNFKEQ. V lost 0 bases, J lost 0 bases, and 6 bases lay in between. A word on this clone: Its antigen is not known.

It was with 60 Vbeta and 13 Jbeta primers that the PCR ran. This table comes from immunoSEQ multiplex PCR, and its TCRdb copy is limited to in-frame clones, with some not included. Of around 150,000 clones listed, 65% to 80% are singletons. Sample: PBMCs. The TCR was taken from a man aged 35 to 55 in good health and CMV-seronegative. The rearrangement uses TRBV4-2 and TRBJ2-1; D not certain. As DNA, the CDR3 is TGTGCCAGCAGCCAAGATACGAGCTCCTACAATGAGCAGTTCTTC. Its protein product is CASSQDTSSYNEQFF.